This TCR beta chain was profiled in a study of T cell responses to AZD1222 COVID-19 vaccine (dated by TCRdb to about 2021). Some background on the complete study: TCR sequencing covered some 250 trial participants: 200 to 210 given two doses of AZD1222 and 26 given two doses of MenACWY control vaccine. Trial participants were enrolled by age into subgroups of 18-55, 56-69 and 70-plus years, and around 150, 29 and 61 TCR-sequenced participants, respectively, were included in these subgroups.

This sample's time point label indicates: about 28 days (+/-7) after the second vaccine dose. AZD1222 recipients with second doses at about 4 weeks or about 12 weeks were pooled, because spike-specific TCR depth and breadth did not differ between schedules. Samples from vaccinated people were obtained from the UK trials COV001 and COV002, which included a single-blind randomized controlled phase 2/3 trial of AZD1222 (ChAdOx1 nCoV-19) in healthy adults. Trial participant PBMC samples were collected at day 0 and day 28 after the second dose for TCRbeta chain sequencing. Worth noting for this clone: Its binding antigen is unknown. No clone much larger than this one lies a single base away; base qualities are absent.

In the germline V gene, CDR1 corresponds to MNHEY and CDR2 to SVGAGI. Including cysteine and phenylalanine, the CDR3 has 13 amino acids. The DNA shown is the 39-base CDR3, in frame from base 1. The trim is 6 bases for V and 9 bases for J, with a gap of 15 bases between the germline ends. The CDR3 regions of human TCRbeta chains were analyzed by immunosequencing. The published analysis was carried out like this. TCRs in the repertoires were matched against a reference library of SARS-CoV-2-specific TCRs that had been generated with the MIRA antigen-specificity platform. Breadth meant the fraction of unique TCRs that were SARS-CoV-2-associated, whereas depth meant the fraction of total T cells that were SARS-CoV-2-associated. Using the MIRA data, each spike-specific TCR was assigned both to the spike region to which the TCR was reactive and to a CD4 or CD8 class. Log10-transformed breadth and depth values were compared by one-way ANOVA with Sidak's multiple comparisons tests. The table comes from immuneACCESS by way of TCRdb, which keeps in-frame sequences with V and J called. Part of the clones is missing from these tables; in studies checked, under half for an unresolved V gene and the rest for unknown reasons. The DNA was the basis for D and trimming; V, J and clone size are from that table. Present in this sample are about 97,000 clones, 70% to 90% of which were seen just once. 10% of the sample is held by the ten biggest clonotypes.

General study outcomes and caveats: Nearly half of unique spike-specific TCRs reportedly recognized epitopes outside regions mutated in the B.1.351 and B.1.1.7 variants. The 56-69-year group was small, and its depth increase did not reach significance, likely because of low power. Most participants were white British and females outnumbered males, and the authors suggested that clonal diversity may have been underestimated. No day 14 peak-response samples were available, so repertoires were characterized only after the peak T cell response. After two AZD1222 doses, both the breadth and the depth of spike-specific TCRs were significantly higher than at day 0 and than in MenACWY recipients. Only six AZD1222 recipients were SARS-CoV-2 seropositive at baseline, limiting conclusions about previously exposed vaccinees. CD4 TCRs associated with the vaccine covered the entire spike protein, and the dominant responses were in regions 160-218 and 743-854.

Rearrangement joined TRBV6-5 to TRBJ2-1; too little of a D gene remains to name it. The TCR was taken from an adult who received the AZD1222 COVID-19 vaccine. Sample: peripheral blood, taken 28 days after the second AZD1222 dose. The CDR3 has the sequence CASSPAQRGEQFF. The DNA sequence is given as TGTGCCAGCAGCCCCGCCCAGCGTGGTGAGCAGTTCTTC.